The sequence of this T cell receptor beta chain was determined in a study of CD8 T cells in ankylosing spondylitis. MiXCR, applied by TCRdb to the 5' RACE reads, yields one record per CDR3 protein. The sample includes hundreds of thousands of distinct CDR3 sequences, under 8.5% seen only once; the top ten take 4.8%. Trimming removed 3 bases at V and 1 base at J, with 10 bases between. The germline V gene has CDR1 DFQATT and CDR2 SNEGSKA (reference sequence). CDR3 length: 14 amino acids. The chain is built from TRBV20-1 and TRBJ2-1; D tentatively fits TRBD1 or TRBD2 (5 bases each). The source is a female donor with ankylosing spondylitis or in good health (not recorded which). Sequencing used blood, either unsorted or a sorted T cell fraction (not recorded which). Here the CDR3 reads CSASHGASYNEQFF. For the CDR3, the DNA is TGCAGTGCTAGTCACGGGGCGTCCTACAATGAGCAGTTCTTC.